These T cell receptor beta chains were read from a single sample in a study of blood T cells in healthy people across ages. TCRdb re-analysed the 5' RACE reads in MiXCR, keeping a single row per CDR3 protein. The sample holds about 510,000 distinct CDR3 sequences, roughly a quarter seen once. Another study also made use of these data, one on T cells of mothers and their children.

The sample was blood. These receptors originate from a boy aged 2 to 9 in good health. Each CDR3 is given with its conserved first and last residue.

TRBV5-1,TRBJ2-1,CASSDREQFF
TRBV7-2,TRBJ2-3,CASSPGTTTQYF
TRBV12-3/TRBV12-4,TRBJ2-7,CASSPLRRYEQYF
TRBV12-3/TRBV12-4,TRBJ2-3,CASTRARGGGGGSDTQYF
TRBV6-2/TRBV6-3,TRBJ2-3,CASTQSRTDTQYF
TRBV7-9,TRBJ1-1,CASSQKAVNTEAFF
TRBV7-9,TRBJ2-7,CASSTQRDNYEQYF
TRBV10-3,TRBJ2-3,CAILSSEGTTDTQYF
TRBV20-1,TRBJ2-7,CSAREGGGTYEQYF
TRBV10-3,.,CAISESTGGEQFF
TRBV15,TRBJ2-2,CATSGLAGEGDTGELFF
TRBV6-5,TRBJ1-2,CASSYSTPTETYGYTF
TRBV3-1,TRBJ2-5,CASSQGMETQYF
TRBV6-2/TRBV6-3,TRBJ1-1,CASSYSGRMNTEAFF
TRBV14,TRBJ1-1,CASSPFGQENTEAFF
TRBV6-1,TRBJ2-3,CASSEDGAGGTDTQYF
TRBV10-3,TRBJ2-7,CAISGQSAAAYEQYF
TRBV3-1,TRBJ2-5,CASSQVMTGGQETQYF
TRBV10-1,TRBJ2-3,CASSGGEFNTDTQYF
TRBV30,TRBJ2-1,CAWSGQGAFNEQFF
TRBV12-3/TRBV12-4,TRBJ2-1,CASTPTSGSPWVYNEQFF
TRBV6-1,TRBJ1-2,CASSDSGTGRYGYTF
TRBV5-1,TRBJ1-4,CASSFGQGGTNEKLFF
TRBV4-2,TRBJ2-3,CASSQEILAGGATQYF
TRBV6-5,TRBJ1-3,CASSPGVLGTTIYF
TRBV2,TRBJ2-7,CASSGPGQGIHLISYEQYF
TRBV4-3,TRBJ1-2,CASSQWTGNGYTF
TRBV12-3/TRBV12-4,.,CASSDVMGTGVYEQYF
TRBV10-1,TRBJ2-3,CASSELAGPTDTQYF
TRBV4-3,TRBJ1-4,CASSQEFRTINEKLFF
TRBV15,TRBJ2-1,CATSRDLVDEQFF
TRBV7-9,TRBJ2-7,CASSLGGTLYEQYF
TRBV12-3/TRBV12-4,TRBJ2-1,CASSFGGGSYNEQFF
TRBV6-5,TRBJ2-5,CASSVEAGEETQYF
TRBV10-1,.,CASSESGLAGNGQFF
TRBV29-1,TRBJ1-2,CSVEGGWDGYTF
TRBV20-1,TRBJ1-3,CSASRSGIGNTIYF
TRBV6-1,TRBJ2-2,CASRTSGTNTGELFF
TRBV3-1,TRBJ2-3,CASSHGSTDTQYF
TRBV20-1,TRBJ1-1,CSARKPGANTEAFF
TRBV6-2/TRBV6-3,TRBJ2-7,CARRRIRSGSSYEQYF
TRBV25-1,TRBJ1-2,CASSAGGGGGYTF
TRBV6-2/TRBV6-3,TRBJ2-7,CASSNRRVDTAYEQYF
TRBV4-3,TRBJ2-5,CASSQELAGGSGAETQCF
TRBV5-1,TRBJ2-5,CASSAGLTEETQYF
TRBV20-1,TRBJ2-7,CSAPWGYEQYF
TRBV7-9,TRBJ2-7,CASSSQGAEQYF
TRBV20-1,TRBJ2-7,CSVPSGGSYEQYF
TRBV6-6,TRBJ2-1,CASSYTGLPYNEQFF
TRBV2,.,CASSDRGRVGEQFF
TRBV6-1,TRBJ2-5,CASSVAEATETQYF
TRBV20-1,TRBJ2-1,CSARGTEDYNEQFF
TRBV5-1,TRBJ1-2,CASSLGFGQGFGYTF
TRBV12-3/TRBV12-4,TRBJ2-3,CASSYLLAGGDAQYF
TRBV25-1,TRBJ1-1,CASSDSDRNTEAFF
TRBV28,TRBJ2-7,CAGSPTGESYEQYF
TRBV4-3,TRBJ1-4,CASRATGGNEKLFF
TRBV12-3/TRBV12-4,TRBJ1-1,CASSEGNTEAFF
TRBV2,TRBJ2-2,CAGGGSNTGELFF